Following are 30 T cell receptor beta chains from one sample sequenced in a study of human T cells and chemical hapten exposure. Blood, whole and unfractionated, served as the source for total RNA extraction. TCRdb analysed the 5' RACE reads with MiXCR anew, one entry per CDR3 protein. The repertoire holds approximately 150,000 distinct CDR3 sequences, with around 4.1% as singletons. The source of these receptors is a female donor in good health.

As to this clonotype: Its ends do not fully match the called genes, so a read error is possible. The chain links TRBV11-2 to TRBJ1-1, with D hard to call. The CDR3 spans 12 residues. Germline values: CDR1 SGHAT, CDR2 FQNNGV. Written as DNA, the CDR3 is TGTGCCAGCAGCCCCCAGGAGGGTGCCGAAGCCTTT. It encodes CASSPQEGAEAF.

The chain uses TRBV20-1 and TRBJ2-1; D possibly corresponds to TRBD2 (6 bases). Trimming shortened V by 6 bases and J by 9 bases, and 15 bases separated the two germline ends. The germline CDR1 and CDR2 sequences are DFQATT and SNEGSKA (reference sequence). The CDR3 covers 12 residues. This CDR3 reads CSALRGRREQFF. The CDR3 bases are TGCAGTGCCCTGCGGGGCCGGCGTGAGCAGTTCTTC.

This clonotype has more than one count but fewer than ten. This sequence joins TRBV13 and TRBJ1-1; D gene unclear. The CDR3 covers 14 residues. From germline, CDR1 is PRHDT and CDR2 FYEKMQ (reference sequence). V was pared by 0 bases and J by 3 bases, with 8 bases between. The CDR3 bases are TGTGCCAGCAGCTTAGGCCCAAGACACACTGAAGCTTTCTTT. This translates into CASSLGPRHTEAFF.

This clonotype was counted many times. The V and J genes are TRBV28 and TRBJ1-4, with D perhaps matching TRBD1 (5 bases). V was cut by 1 base and J by 2 bases, with 8 bases left in between. Looked up from germline, CDR1 is MDHEN and CDR2 is SYDVKM. The CDR3 is 15 amino acids. This CDR3 is CASSLLGGTNEKLFF. CDR3 bases: TGTGCCAGCAGTTTATTGGGGGGTACTAATGAAAAACTGTTTTTT.

This clonotype was detected ten times or more. CDR3 amino acids: CASSYNVRVGSPLHF. CDR3 DNA sequence: TGTGCCAGCAGTTACAATGTAAGGGTGGGTTCACCCCTCCACTTT. The V and J genes are TRBV6-5 and TRBJ1-6; D remains unclear. Per germline, CDR1 MNHEY and CDR2 SVGAGI. This CDR3 is built from 15 residues. Trimming cost V 2 bases and J 9 bases, with 14 bases left between them.

This clonotype was seen repeatedly, ten times or more. The V and J genes are TRBV20-1 and TRBJ2-7; D not certain. V dropped 3 bases and J dropped 6 bases, with 12 bases sitting between them. The germline gives CDR1 DFQATT, CDR2 SNEGSKA (reference sequence). This CDR3 comprises 12 residues. In nucleotides, the CDR3 is TGCAGTGCTAGGCTCCGGTTGGGCGAGCAGTACTTC. Protein sequence: CSARLRLGEQYF.

This clonotype was seen ten or more times. The chain combines TRBV4-3 with TRBJ2-1; weak D call: TRBD2 (6 bases). CDR3 length equals 17 residues. Trimming stripped 2 bases from V and 3 bases from J, with 17 bases between. The V gene's germline CDR1 is LGHNA and CDR2 YSLEER. The CDR3 loop reads CASSQNPAPSDYNEQFF. The DNA for the CDR3 is TGCGCCAGCAGCCAAAACCCAGCGCCTAGCGACTACAATGAGCAGTTCTTC.

Comments on this clonotype: Given a much more abundant clone one base away, this may be a read error. V usage is TRBV24-1 and J usage is TRBJ1-5; D is possibly TRBD1 (6 bases). The CDR3 is 14 residues long. Germline V gives CDR1 KGHDR, CDR2 SFDVKD. CDR3 bases: TGTGCCACCAAGGACAGCAATAGCAATCAGCCCCAGAATTTT. This gives the protein CATKDSNSNQPQNF.

Of note for this clonotype: This could be a read error, since a much larger clone is one nucleotide away. The V and J genes are TRBV12-3 or TRBV12-4 and TRBJ1-5, with D possibly matching TRBD1 (6 bases). The CDR3 extends over 13 amino acids. This chain's CDR3 is CVSRATGNQPQHF. Here the CDR3 DNA reads TGTGTCAGCAGGGCAACAGGGAATCAGCCCCAGCATTTT.

In the case of this clonotype: This may be a read error, as it is one base from a much larger clone. The gene calls are TRBV4-1 and TRBJ2-2; the D call may be TRBD1 or TRBD2 (6 bases each). This CDR3 is built from 16 residues. CDR1 and CDR2 from the germline V gene are MGHRA and YSYEKL. The CDR3 sequence: CASSPADGGLNGGLFF. For the CDR3, the DNA is TGCGCCAGCAGCCCGGCTGATGGGGGGCTAAACGGGGGGCTGTTTTTT.

This clonotype was seen at least ten times. The chain employs TRBV7-2 and TRBJ2-1, with unresolved D. Trimming took off 2 bases at V and 0 bases at J, with 2 bases between the two ends. The CDR3 runs 13 residues. Germline assignment: CDR1 SGHTA and CDR2 FQGNSA. The CDR3 nucleotides read TGTGCCAGCAGCTTAACCTCCTACAATGAGCAGTTCTTC. Translation: CASSLTSYNEQFF.

This clonotype was picked up many times. CDR3 coding DNA: TGTGCCAGCAGCCCGCGCACCCTAGGCGCGCAGTACTTC. Encoded protein: CASSPRTLGAQYF. The chain links TRBV5-6 to TRBJ2-7; D is ambiguous. The CDR3 is made up of 13 amino acids. Trimming took off 4 bases at V and 9 bases at J, with 17 bases between the two ends. CDR1 and CDR2 (germline): SGHDT, YYEEEE.

In this sample, this clonotype turned up many times. This sequence joins TRBV5-1 and TRBJ1-5; 7 bases match TRBD1. Germline trimming cut 5 bases from V and 4 bases from J; bases unmatched to any gene: 9. The CDR3 length is 15 residues. CDR1 and CDR2 (germline): SGHRS, YFSETQ. CDR3 sequence: CASREGASANQPQHF. The CDR3 coding sequence is TGCGCCAGCAGAGAGGGGGCGAGCGCGAATCAGCCCCAGCATTTT.

Comment on this clonotype: A read error may explain this, as a much larger clone is one base away. V and J are TRBV5-6 and TRBJ2-7; D possibly corresponds to TRBD2 (5 bases). CDR1 SGHDT and CDR2 YYEEEE come from the germline V gene. The CDR3 totals 14 residues. V lost 4 bases and J 6 bases, leaving 17 bases between the germline ends. The CDR3 DNA reads as TGTGCCAGCAGCCCGGGTACGGGGTTGGGCGAGCAGTACTTC. Its protein is CASSPGTGLGEQYF.

This clonotype was picked up many times. The V gene is TRBV7-2, the J gene TRBJ1-2, with 7 bases aligning to TRBD1. Looked up from germline, CDR1 is SGHTA and CDR2 is FQGNSA. J gave up 7 bases and V 3 bases, and 5 bases lay outside the gene matches. CDR3 size: 13 residues. The CDR3 sequence: CASSFRQGSGYTF. The CDR3 coding sequence is TGTGCCAGCAGCTTCCGACAGGGTTCTGGCTACACCTTC.

This clonotype has a count of ten or more. This chain connects TRBV12-3 or TRBV12-4 to TRBJ1-1; a weak D match, TRBD1 (6 bases). CDR3 length equals 12 residues. Trimming took off 7 bases at V and 4 bases at J, with 10 bases between the two ends. The CDR3 sequence: CASTMGATEAFF. CDR3 DNA sequence: TGTGCCAGCACTATGGGGGCCACTGAAGCTTTCTTT.

The sample holds many counts of this clonotype. The genes are TRBV30 and TRBJ2-6; TRBD1 matches 9 bases. Germline CDR1 reads GTSNPN; CDR2 reads SVGIG (reference sequence). The CDR3 is 17 amino acids. V shed 2 bases and J 0 bases; nucleotides not matched to a gene: 5. This CDR3 reads CAWSPGQGNSGANVLTF. In DNA, the CDR3 is TGTGCCTGGAGTCCGGGACAGGGTAACTCTGGGGCCAACGTCCTGACTTTC. The full variable domain, its missing parts supplied by reference TRBV30 and TRBJ2-6, is SQTIHQWPATLVQPVGSPLSLECTVEGTSNPNLYWYRQAAGRGLQLLFYSVGIGQISSEVPQNLSASRPQDRQFILSSKKLLLSDSGFYLCAWSPGQGNSGANVLTFGAGSRLTVL.

The V gene is TRBV6-6, the J gene TRBJ2-3; TRBD2 matches 14 bases. CDR3 length equals 16 residues. The V segment lost 6 bases and the J segment 8 bases; nucleotides outside the gene matches: 10. The germline gives CDR1 MNHNY, CDR2 SVGAGI (reference sequence). CDR3 protein: CASSYHPGTSGGTQYF. The CDR3 coding sequence is TGTGCCAGCAGCTACCACCCCGGGACTAGCGGGGGTACGCAGTATTTT.

This clonotype appeared many times. The V and J genes are TRBV28 and TRBJ2-3, with 9 positions matching TRBD1. Germline CDR1 reads MDHEN; CDR2 reads SYDVKM. The CDR3 has 16 amino acids. The junction had 7 bases not matched to a gene; V was cut back by 5 bases and J by 1 base. CDR3 in DNA: TGTGCCAGCAGTCCCACAGGGGGCCTAGGCACAGATACGCAGTATTTT. This gives the protein CASSPTGGLGTDTQYF.

In this sample, this clonotype turned up many times. This rearrangement joins TRBV12-3 or TRBV12-4 to TRBJ2-7; 9 positions agree with TRBD2. The CDR3 is 14 amino acids. V shed 4 bases and J 2 bases; nucleotides not matched to a gene: 3. CDR3 loop: CASSSSGGPYEQYF. CDR3 nucleotides: TGTGCCAGCAGTTCGAGCGGGGGGCCCTACGAGCAGTACTTC.

This clonotype showed up just a few times. The chain links TRBV12-3 or TRBV12-4 to TRBJ1-4; D is unclear. The germline V and J ends were trimmed by 5 bases and 0 bases, with 13 bases remaining between them. The CDR3 is 16 amino acids. In DNA, the CDR3 is TGTGCCAGCAGTCCTGACCGGGATCCAACTAATGAAAAACTGTTTTTT. Amino acids: CASSPDRDPTNEKLFF.

The chain combines TRBV20-1 with TRBJ1-5; 8 bases are shared with TRBD1. The CDR3 length is 14 residues. The V gene's germline CDR1 is DFQATT and CDR2 SNEGSKA (reference sequence). The ends lost 4 bases at V and 7 bases at J; junction bases unmatched: 9. CDR3: CSAKKTGVYQPQHF. CDR3 nucleotide sequence: TGCAGTGCTAAGAAGACAGGGGTTTACCAGCCCCAGCATTTT.

This clonotype has a handful of counts. The rearrangement links TRBV25-1 to TRBJ1-2; D call uncertain. The germline V gene encodes CDR1 MGHDK and CDR2 SYGVNS. The CDR3 consists of 12 residues. The V and J ends lost 0 bases and 7 bases respectively, with 6 bases between them. In nucleotides, the CDR3 is TGTGCCAGCAGTGAATATAGAGGTGGCTACACCTTC. Its protein is CASSEYRGGYTF.

This clonotype has at least ten counts. The chain combines TRBV12-3 or TRBV12-4 with TRBJ2-1; D assignment may be TRBD1 or TRBD2 (5 bases each). The CDR3 consists of 15 residues. V lost 5 bases to trimming and J lost 4 bases, with 15 bases between them. As DNA, the CDR3 is TGTGCCAGCAGTCCATCCGGGACCGGTTACAATGAGCAGTTCTTC. Its protein product is CASSPSGTGYNEQFF.

The V call is TRBV7-2, the J call TRBJ1-4, with D perhaps TRBD1 (6 bases). Trimming took 5 bases from V and 8 from J, leaving 18 bases between them. The CDR3 covers 15 residues. Germline CDR1 is SGHTA and CDR2 is FQGNSA. In nucleotides, the CDR3 is TGTGCCAGCAGCGCTCGAGGGGGAGGGATCGAAAAACTGTTTTTT. Its protein is CASSARGGGIEKLFF.

This clonotype was counted many times. This sequence joins TRBV5-1 and TRBJ2-3; D uncertain. This CDR3 comprises 13 residues. Trimming removed 5 bases at V and 0 bases at J, with 7 bases between. CDR1 is SGHRS, CDR2 YFSETQ, per germline. DNA of the CDR3: TGCGCCAGCAGTGATGGTAGCACAGATACGCAGTATTTT. Its translation is CASSDGSTDTQYF.

This clonotype was recorded many times. V and J are TRBV19 and TRBJ2-3; a possible D gene is TRBD2 (6 bases). The ends were cut back, 10 bases at V and 0 bases at J, with 20 bases in the middle. The CDR3 has 16 amino acids. Germline CDR1 is LNHDA and CDR2 is SQIVND (reference sequence). The CDR3 sequence: CATYSGRGGSTDTQYF. CDR3 coding DNA: TGTGCCACCTATTCGGGGCGGGGTGGAAGCACAGATACGCAGTATTTT.

Ten or more counts support this clonotype. This chain joins TRBV7-2 and TRBJ2-7, with 16 bases aligning to TRBD2. The V segment lost 5 bases and the J segment 4 bases; nucleotides outside the gene matches: 11. The CDR3 is 18 residues long. Per germline, CDR1 SGHTA and CDR2 FQGNSA. CDR3 region: CASSPTAGLAGGGYEQYF. DNA for the CDR3: TGTGCCAGCAGCCCGACCGCGGGACTAGCGGGGGGGGGTTACGAGCAGTACTTC.

This clonotype was seen ten or more times. The V and J genes are TRBV5-1 and TRBJ2-5; 9 bases fit TRBD1. Per the germline V gene, CDR1 is SGHRS and CDR2 is YFSETQ. There are 14 residues in the CDR3. The V gene end was trimmed by 3 bases and the J gene end by 2 bases; junction bases not matched to a gene: 2. This CDR3 is CASSSGQGQETQYF. In nucleotides, the CDR3 is TGCGCCAGCAGCTCGGGACAGGGTCAAGAGACCCAGTACTTC.

This clonotype appeared many times. The gene calls are TRBV7-9 and TRBJ1-4; 8 bases agree with TRBD1. This CDR3 has 14 amino acids. The V segment lost 5 bases and the J segment 6 bases; nucleotides outside the gene matches: 5. In germline, CDR1 is SEHNR, CDR2 FQNEAQ (reference sequence). The CDR3 spells CASSVTGVDEKLFF. CDR3 nucleotide sequence: TGTGCCAGCAGCGTGACAGGGGTTGATGAAAAACTGTTTTTT.